The present T cell receptor beta chain was sequenced within a study of T cell changes during pregnancy in multiple sclerosis. The assay was immunoSEQ multiplex PCR, and TCRdb's table has in-frame clones only and misses some. The sample contains 80,000 or so clones, 90% to 95% of which appear only once. There are 15 residues in the CDR3. The V end was cut by 1 base, the J end by 3 bases, with 11 bases between. The V gene's germline CDR1 is PRHDT and CDR2 FYEKMQ (reference sequence). Specimen: peripheral blood, collected before pregnancy. The sequence came from a female donor with multiple sclerosis, enrolled in a pregnancy study. The rearrangement uses TRBV13 and TRBJ2-3; the D is unclear. The CDR3 loop is CASSLVLEETDTQYF. CDR3 nucleotide sequence: TGTGCCAGCAGCTTAGTTCTAGAAGAAACAGATACGCAGTATTTT.